This T cell receptor (beta chain) appears in the sequencing data of a study of blood T cell repertoires in COVID-19. Only a few counts were recorded for this clone. The same CDR3 can be traced to other DNA sequences in this sample. The CDR3 loop spans 13 amino acids. J was trimmed by 1 base and V by 4 bases; bases with no gene match: 1. Germline CDR1 and CDR2: SEHNR and FQNEAQ (reference sequence). The data were produced by immunoSEQ multiplex PCR, yet TCRdb's version contains in-frame clones alone and is incomplete. The profile covers 280,000 or so clones, with around 91% appearing a single time and approximately 1.5% taken by the ten largest.

Specimen: PBMCs or T cells enriched from blood (not recorded which). This clonotype was obtained from a woman younger than 30 with acute COVID-19. The chain is built from TRBV7-9 and TRBJ2-7; TRBD1 matches 7 bases. This CDR3 is CASSSGQSYEQYF. CDR3 DNA sequence: TGTGCCAGCAGCTCGGGACAGTCCTACGAGCAGTACTTC.